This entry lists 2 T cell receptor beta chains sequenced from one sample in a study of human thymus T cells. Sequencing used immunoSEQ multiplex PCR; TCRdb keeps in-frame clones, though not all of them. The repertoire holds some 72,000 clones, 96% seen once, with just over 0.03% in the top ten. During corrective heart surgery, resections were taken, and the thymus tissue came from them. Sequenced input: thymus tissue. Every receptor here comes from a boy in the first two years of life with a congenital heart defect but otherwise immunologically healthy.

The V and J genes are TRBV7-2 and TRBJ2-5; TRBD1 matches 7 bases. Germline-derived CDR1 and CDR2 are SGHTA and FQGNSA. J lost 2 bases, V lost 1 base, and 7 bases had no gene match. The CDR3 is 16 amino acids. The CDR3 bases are TGTGCCAGCAGCTTAGGGGGACAGAGTGGGCAAGAGACCCAGTACTTC. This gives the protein CASSLGGQSGQETQYF.

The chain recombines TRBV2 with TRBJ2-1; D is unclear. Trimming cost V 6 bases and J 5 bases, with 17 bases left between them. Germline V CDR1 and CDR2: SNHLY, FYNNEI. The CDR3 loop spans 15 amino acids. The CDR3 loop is CASRARARQDNEQFF. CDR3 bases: TGTGCCAGCAGGGCCCGGGCTAGGCAGGACAATGAGCAGTTCTTC.